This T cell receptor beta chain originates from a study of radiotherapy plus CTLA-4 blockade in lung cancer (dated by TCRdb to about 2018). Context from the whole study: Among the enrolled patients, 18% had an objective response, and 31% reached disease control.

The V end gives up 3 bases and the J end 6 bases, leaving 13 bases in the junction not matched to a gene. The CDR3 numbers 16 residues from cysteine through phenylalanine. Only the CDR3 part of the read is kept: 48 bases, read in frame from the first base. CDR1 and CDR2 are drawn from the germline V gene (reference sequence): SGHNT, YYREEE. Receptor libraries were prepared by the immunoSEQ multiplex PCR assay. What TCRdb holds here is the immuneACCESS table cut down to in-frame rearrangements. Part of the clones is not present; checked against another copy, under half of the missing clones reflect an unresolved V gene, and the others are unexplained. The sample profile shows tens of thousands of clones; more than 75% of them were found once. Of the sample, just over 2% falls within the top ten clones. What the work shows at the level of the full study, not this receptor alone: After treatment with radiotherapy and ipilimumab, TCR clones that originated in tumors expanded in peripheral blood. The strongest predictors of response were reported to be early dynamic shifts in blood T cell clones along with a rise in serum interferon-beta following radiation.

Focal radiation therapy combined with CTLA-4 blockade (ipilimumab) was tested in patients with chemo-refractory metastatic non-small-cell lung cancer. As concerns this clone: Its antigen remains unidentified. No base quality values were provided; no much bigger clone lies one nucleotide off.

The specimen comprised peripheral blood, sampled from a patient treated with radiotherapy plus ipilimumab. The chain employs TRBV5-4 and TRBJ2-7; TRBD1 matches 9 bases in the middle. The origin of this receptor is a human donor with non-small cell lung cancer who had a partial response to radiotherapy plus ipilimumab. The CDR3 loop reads CASSSEGTGISGEQYF. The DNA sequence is TGTGCCAGCAGCTCGGAAGGGACAGGGATATCCGGCGAGCAGTACTTC.